This T cell receptor beta chain was identified in a study of CD8+CD57+ T cells in acquired aplastic anemia. Germline V gene sequence: CDR1 SGHKS, CDR2 YYEKEE (reference sequence). The V segment lost 0 bases and the J segment 7 bases; nucleotides outside the gene matches: 7. This CDR3 comprises 16 residues. The template used for profiling TCR beta VDJ and CDR3 was genomic DNA. TCRdb processed the reads anew with MiXCR; each CDR3 protein has one entry. The sample holds hundreds of thousands of distinct CDR3 sequences, 55% to 65% seen once. Findings and caveats of the study: A set of twenty-nine CD8+ CDR3 sequences was shared between patients and controls, and these sequences appeared highly expressed in patients.

On this clonotype itself: Its specificity is not known.

The chain is built from TRBV5-5 and TRBJ1-2; 12 positions match TRBD1. The sequence came from a human donor with severe aplastic anemia or a healthy control (not recorded which). Source material: sorted CD4+, CD8+, or CD8+CD57+ T cells (not recorded which) from PBMCs. The CDR3, as DNA: TGTGCCAGCAGCTTGGGGGTGGGACAGGGGGCGCGTGGCTACACCTTC. It translates to CASSLGVGQGARGYTF. Full variable domain (outside the CDR3, taken from reference TRBV5-5 and TRBJ1-2): DAGVTQSPTHLIKTRGQQVTLRCSPISGHKSVSWYQQVLGQGPQFIFQYYEKEERGRGNFPDRFSARQFPNYSSELNVNALLLGDSALYLCASSLGVGQGARGYTFGSGTRLTVV.